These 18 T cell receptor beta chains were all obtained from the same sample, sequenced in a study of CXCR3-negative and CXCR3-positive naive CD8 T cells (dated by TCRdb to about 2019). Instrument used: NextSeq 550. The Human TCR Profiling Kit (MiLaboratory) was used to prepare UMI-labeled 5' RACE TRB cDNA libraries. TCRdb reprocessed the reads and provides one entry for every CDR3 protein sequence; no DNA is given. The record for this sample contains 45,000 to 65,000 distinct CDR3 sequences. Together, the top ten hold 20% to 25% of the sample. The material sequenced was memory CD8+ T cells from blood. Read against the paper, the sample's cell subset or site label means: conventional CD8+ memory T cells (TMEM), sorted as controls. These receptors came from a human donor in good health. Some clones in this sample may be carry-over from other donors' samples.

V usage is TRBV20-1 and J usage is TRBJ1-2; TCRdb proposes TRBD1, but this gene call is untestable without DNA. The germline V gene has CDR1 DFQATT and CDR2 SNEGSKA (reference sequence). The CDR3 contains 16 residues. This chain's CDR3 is CSADPGQGTYRDGYTF.

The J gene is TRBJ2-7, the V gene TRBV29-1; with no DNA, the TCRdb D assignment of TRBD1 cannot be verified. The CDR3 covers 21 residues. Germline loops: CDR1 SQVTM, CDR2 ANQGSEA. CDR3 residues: CSVEMPTIDTWDSRGTYEQYF.

The CDR3: CASSSRSRGGRRPFDGYTF. The chain uses TRBV11-3 and TRBJ1-2. The CDR3 sequence is 19 residues long. Germline lookup yields CDR1 SGHNT and CDR2 YENEEA.

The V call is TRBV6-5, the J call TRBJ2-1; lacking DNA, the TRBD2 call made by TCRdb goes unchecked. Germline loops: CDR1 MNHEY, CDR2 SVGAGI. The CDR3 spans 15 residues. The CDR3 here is CASSPQSGRPDEQFF.

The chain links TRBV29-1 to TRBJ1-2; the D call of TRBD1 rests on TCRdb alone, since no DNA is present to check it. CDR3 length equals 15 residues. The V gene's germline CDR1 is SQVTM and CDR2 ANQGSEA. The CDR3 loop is CSVDQHGRTSYGYTF.

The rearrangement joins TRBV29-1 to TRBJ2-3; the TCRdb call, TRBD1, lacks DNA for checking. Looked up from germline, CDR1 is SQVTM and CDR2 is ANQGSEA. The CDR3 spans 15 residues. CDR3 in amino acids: CSVVGTGGFTDTQYF.

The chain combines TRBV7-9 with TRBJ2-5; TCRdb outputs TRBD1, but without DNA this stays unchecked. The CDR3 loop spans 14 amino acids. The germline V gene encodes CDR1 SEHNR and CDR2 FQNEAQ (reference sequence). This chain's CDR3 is CASSLLAGVETQYF. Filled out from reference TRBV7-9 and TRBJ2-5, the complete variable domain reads DTGVSQNPRHKITKRGQNVTFRCDPISEHNRLYWYRQTLGQGPEFLTYFQNEAQLEKSRLLSDRFSAERPKGSFSTLEIQRTEQGDSAMYLCASSLLAGVETQYFGPGTRLLVL.

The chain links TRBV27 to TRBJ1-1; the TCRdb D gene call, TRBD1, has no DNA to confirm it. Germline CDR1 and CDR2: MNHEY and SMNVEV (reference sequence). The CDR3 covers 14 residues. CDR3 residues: CASSLSRGNTEAFF.

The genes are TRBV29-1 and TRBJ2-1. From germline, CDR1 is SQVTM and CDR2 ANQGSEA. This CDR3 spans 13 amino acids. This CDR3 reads CSADRDPYNEQFF.

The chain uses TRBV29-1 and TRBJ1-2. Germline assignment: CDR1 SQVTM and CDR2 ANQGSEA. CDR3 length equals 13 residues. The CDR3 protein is CSVGQGGIYGYTF.

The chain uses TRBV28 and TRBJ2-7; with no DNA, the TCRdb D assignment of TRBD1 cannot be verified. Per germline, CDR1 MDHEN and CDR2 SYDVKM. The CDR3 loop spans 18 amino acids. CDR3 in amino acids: CASSSLGTGGEEVYEQYF.

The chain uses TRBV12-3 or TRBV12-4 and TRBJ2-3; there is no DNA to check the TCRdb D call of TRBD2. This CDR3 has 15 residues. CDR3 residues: CASRTSGGAADTQYF.

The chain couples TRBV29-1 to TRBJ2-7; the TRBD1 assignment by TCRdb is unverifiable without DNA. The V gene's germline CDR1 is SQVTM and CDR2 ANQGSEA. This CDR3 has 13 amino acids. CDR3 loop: CSVEQGGDYEQYF.

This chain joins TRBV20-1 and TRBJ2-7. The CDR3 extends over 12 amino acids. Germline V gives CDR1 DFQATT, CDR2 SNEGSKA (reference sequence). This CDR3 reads CSASDSPYEQYF.

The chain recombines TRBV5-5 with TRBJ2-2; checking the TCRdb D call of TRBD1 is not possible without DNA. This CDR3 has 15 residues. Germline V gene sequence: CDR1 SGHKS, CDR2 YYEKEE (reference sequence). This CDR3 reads CASSLARDNTGELFF.

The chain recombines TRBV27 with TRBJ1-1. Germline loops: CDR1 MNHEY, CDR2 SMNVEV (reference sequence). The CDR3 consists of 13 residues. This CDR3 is CASSLFQNTEAFF.

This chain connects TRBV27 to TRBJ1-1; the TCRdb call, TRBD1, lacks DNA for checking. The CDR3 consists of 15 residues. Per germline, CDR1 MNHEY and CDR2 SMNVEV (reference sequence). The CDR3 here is CASQPTGRTDTEAFF.

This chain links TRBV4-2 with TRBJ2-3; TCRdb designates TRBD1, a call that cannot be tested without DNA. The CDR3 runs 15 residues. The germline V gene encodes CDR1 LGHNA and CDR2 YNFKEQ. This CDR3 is CASSLWTGSTDTQYF.